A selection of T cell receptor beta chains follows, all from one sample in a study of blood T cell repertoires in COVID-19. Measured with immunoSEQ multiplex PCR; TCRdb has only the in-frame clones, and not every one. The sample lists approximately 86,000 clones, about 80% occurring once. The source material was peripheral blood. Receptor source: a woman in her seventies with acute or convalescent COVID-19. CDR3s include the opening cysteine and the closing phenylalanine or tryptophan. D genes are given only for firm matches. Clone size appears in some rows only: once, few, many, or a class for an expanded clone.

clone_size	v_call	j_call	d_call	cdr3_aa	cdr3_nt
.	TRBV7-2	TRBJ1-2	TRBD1	CASSPDWTGIKGYTF	TGTGCCAGCAGCCCCGATTGGACAGGGATTAAGGGCTACACCTTC
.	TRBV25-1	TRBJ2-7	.	CASSPGTPGEQYF	TGTGCCAGCAGTCCCGGGACTCCAGGGGAGCAGTACTTC
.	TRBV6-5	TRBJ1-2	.	CASSWAGGNYGYTF	TGTGCCAGCAGTTGGGCCGGGGGGAACTATGGCTACACCTTC
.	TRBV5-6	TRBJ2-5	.	CASSLLTGLNEETQYF	TGTGCCAGCAGCTTGTTGACAGGCTTGAATGAGGAGACCCAGTACTTC
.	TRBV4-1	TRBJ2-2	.	CASSQLRGTGELFF	TGCGCCAGCAGCCAGCTCAGGGGTACCGGGGAGCTGTTTTTT
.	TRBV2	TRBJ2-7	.	CASSEATDPYYEQYF	TGTGCCAGCAGTGAAGCGACAGACCCGTATTACGAGCAGTACTTC
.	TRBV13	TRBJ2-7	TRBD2	CASSLGPGGIYEQYF	TGTGCCAGCAGCTTGGGGCCGGGGGGGATCTACGAGCAGTACTTC
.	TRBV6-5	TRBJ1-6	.	CASSYGGASNSPLHF	TGTGCCAGCAGTTACGGGGGGGCGAGTAATTCACCCCTCCACTTT
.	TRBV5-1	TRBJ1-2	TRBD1	CASSAAGTGYGYTF	TGCGCCAGCAGCGCCGCCGGGACAGGGTATGGCTACACCTTC
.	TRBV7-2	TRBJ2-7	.	CASSYASTYEQYF	TGTGCCAGCAGCTATGCGTCAACCTACGAGCAGTACTTC
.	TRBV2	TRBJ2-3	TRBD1	CASSQPTGSTDTQYF	TGTGCCAGCAGTCAACCGACAGGGTCCACAGATACGCAGTATTTT
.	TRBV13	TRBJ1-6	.	CASSLGLGGSSPLHF	TGTGCCAGCAGCTTAGGCCTTGGAGGGTCCTCACCCCTCCACTTT
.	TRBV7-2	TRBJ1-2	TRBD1	CASSTRDSGYTF	TGTGCCAGCAGCACCCGGGACAGTGGCTACACCTTC
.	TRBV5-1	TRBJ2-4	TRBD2	CASSLDGTSGGEGNIQYF	TGCGCCAGCAGCTTGGACGGGACTAGCGGGGGCGAGGGTAACATTCAGTACTTC
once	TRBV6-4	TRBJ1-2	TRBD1	CASRPATGVGYGYTF	TGTGCCAGCAGACCGGCTACAGGGGTGGGCTATGGCTACACCTTC
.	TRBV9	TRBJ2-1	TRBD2	CASSPTLAGVSYNEQFF	TGTGCCAGCAGCCCAACACTAGCGGGGGTAAGCTACAATGAGCAGTTCTTC